These 22 T cell receptor beta chains were all obtained from the same sample, sequenced in a study of T cell responses to AZD1222 COVID-19 vaccine. Sequenced by immunoSEQ multiplex PCR; TCRdb stores in-frame clones only, minus some. This sample has around 100,000 clones, with around 95% found just once. Sequences were derived from peripheral blood, sampled on day 0 of AZD1222 vaccination. Source of these receptors: an adult in good health.

The chain is built from TRBV28 and TRBJ2-3; D unresolved. CDR3 length: 12 residues. CDR1 is MDHEN, CDR2 SYDVKM, per germline. V was shortened by 5 bases and J by 3 bases, with 6 bases between the two germline ends. The CDR3 reads CASSPRTDTQYF. The CDR3 DNA is TGTGCCAGCAGTCCGAGGACAGATACGCAGTATTTT.

The chain carries TRBV15 and TRBJ2-3; D is uncertain. This CDR3 has 14 residues. Germline CDR1 LNHNV, CDR2 YYDKDF (reference sequence). The V gene lost 0 bases and the J gene lost 1 base, with 5 bases spanning the gap. This CDR3 reads CATSRDLRTDTQYF. CDR3 nucleotide sequence: TGTGCCACCAGCAGAGATCTACGCACAGATACGCAGTATTTT.

This clone appeared a single time. The chain uses TRBV7-9 and TRBJ1-5; no clear D gene. The germline V and J ends were trimmed by 1 base and 1 base, with 8 bases remaining between them. Germline CDR1 SEHNR, CDR2 FQNEAQ (reference sequence). The length of the CDR3 is 15 residues. The CDR3 nucleotides are TGTGCCAGCAGCTTAGGTTACGACAGCAATCAGCCCCAGCATTTT. This translates into CASSLGYDSNQPQHF.

V gene TRBV7-3 combines with J gene TRBJ2-1, with 14 nucleotides matching TRBD2. The V gene's germline CDR1 is SGHTA and CDR2 FQGTGA. Unmatched junction bases numbered 7, after V lost 6 bases and J lost 9 bases. The CDR3 has 15 residues. The CDR3 protein is CASSKGLAGGSEQFF. CDR3 bases: TGTGCCAGCAGTAAAGGACTAGCGGGAGGAAGTGAGCAGTTCTTC.

The chain is built from TRBV10-1 and TRBJ1-1; weak D call: TRBD1 (5 bases). The CDR3 runs 15 residues. Germline CDR1 and CDR2: WNHNN and SYGVQD (reference sequence). V lost 3 bases and J 0 bases, leaving 11 bases between the germline ends. CDR3: CASSDLDTMNTEAFF. In nucleotides, the CDR3 is TGCGCCAGCAGTGACCTGGACACCATGAACACTGAAGCTTTCTTT.

The genes are TRBV11-2 and TRBJ2-5; D not resolved. Trimming removed 5 bases at V and 5 bases at J, with 12 bases between. The germline V gene has CDR1 SGHAT and CDR2 FQNNGV. This CDR3 is built from 13 residues. CDR3 nucleotides: TGTGCCAGCAGCACAGACCGGGCGGAGACCCAGTACTTC. Residues: CASSTDRAETQYF.

The chain joins TRBV7-2 to TRBJ1-4; maybe TRBD1 (6 bases). V lost 4 bases to trimming and J lost 5 bases, with 17 bases between them. From germline, CDR1 is SGHTA and CDR2 FQGNSA. The CDR3 extends over 16 amino acids. Here the CDR3 DNA reads TGTGCCAGCAGCTCGGTTAGGGGGGCCGGAAATGAAAAACTGTTTTTT. This codes for CASSSVRGAGNEKLFF.

The chain links TRBV11-2 to TRBJ1-5; D is uncertain. The CDR3 contains 15 residues. Trimming removed 0 bases from V and 1 base from J, with 7 bases in between. Germline CDR1 is SGHAT and CDR2 is FQNNGV. This chain's CDR3 is CASSLEGKSNQPQHF. In DNA, the CDR3 is TGTGCCAGCAGCTTAGAGGGGAAGAGCAATCAGCCCCAGCATTTT.

The chain has TRBV18 and TRBJ2-2; D is unresolved. From germline, CDR1 is KGHSH and CDR2 LQKENI. The CDR3 length is 15 residues. V lost 2 bases and J lost 3, with 10 bases in between. CDR3 region: CASSPTPLDTGELFF. The CDR3 DNA reads TGTGCCAGCTCACCAACCCCTTTGGACACCGGGGAGCTGTTTTTT.

This sequence joins TRBV10-3 and TRBJ1-2; maybe TRBD1 (5 bases). Per germline, CDR1 ENHRY and CDR2 SYGVKD. The CDR3 sequence is 17 residues long. V lost 0 bases and J lost 2, with 16 bases in between. CDR3 bases: TGTGCCATCAGTGAGTCTGGGGGGAATCCTCGAAACTATGGCTACACCTTC. Translation gives CAISESGGNPRNYGYTF.

This sequence joins TRBV7-2 and TRBJ2-4; 10 bases are a match to TRBD2. The V segment lost 6 bases and the J segment 2 bases; nucleotides outside the gene matches: 13. The CDR3 consists of 18 residues. The germline V gene encodes CDR1 SGHTA and CDR2 FQGNSA. Written as DNA, the CDR3 is TGTGCCAGCAGGGAGAGCGGGGGGGCCGGTGTGACCAAAAACATTCAGTACTTC. Its translation: CASRESGGAGVTKNIQYF.

This chain connects TRBV6-5 to TRBJ1-2; possible D gene TRBD1, 5 bases. V lost 0 bases and J lost 3, with 11 bases in between. This CDR3 region has 15 residues. Per the germline V gene, CDR1 is MNHEY and CDR2 is SVGAGI. CDR3: CASSYSAGSDYGYTF. CDR3 coding DNA: TGTGCCAGCAGTTACTCTGCAGGGAGCGACTATGGCTACACCTTC.

The V call is TRBV15, the J call TRBJ1-2, with a tentative D call TRBD1 (6 bases). Trimming took 0 bases from V and 4 from J, leaving 21 bases between them. The germline CDR1 and CDR2 sequences are LNHNV and YYDKDF (reference sequence). The CDR3 is 18 amino acids. The CDR3 loop reads CATSREYQDEEGGYGYTF. For the CDR3, the DNA is TGTGCCACCAGCAGAGAGTACCAGGACGAGGAGGGGGGCTATGGCTACACCTTC.

The V call is TRBV4-3, the J call TRBJ2-7, with a possible D match to TRBD2 (5 bases). Per germline, CDR1 LGHNA and CDR2 YSLEER. The CDR3 runs to 16 residues. V was trimmed by 0 bases and J by 1 base, leaving 13 bases between them. In DNA, the CDR3 is TGCGCCAGCAGCCAAGAAAGCGGAGCGGTTTCCTACGAGCAGTACTTC. Amino acids: CASSQESGAVSYEQYF.

The rearrangement links TRBV10-2 to TRBJ1-3; the D is unclear. The CDR3 covers 16 residues. Per germline, CDR1 WSHSY and CDR2 SAAADI. The V and J ends lost 0 bases and 1 base respectively, with 10 bases between them. The CDR3 loop is CASSESRARSGNTIYF. CDR3 sequence (DNA): TGCGCCAGCAGTGAGTCAAGGGCCCGATCTGGAAACACCATATATTTT.

The J gene is TRBJ1-1, the V gene TRBV2; tentative D call: TRBD1 (5 bases). Per germline, CDR1 SNHLY and CDR2 FYNNEI. This CDR3 spans 11 amino acids. The V end was cut by 7 bases, the J end by 4 bases, with 7 bases between. The CDR3 coding sequence is TGTGCCAGCAATCAGGGCACTGAAGCTTTCTTT. This sequence encodes CASNQGTEAFF.

J is TRBJ1-4 and V is TRBV27; no clear D gene. The V and J ends lost 7 bases and 3 bases respectively, with 12 bases between them. The CDR3 consists of 14 residues. Germline values: CDR1 MNHEY, CDR2 SMNVEV (reference sequence). This CDR3 reads CASTSEWANEKLFF. CDR3 DNA sequence: TGTGCCAGCACCTCCGAGTGGGCTAATGAAAAACTGTTTTTT.

The gene calls are TRBV19 and TRBJ1-5; D is unresolved. Germline-derived CDR1 and CDR2 are LNHDA and SQIVND (reference sequence). The V gene lost 0 bases and the J gene lost 4 bases, with 10 bases spanning the gap. This CDR3 spans 15 amino acids. The CDR3 nucleotides read TGTGCCAGTAGTATAGACCGAGGGCGAAATCAGCCCCAGCATTTT. It codes for CASSIDRGRNQPQHF.

This chain joins TRBV7-9 and TRBJ2-3; D is unresolved. The V gene lost 5 bases and the J gene lost 3 bases, with 24 bases spanning the gap. The CDR3 has 18 residues. The germline V gene has CDR1 SEHNR and CDR2 FQNEAQ (reference sequence). The CDR3 here is CASSKSVDPKGRTDTQYF. The DNA of the CDR3 is TGTGCCAGCAGCAAGTCCGTGGACCCTAAGGGAAGGACAGATACGCAGTATTTT. Full variable domain (outside the CDR3, taken from reference TRBV7-9 and TRBJ2-3): DTGVSQNPRHKITKRGQNVTFRCDPISEHNRLYWYRQTLGQGPEFLTYFQNEAQLEKSRLLSDRFSAERPKGSFSTLEIQRTEQGDSAMYLCASSKSVDPKGRTDTQYFGPGTRLTVL.

This clone was seen just once. The genes are TRBV7-2 and TRBJ1-1; 9 positions agree with TRBD1. CDR3 length: 17 amino acids. CDR1 and CDR2 from the germline V gene are SGHTA and FQGNSA. V shed 4 bases and J 3 bases; nucleotides not matched to a gene: 12. The CDR3 protein is CASSSGGGTGYHTEAFF. As DNA, the CDR3 is TGTGCCAGCAGCTCAGGAGGCGGGACAGGGTATCACACTGAAGCTTTCTTT. Supplemented by reference TRBV7-2 and TRBJ1-1, the full variable domain reads GAGVSQSPSNKVTEKGKDVELRCDPISGHTALYWYRQSLGQGLEFLIYFQGNSAPDKSGLPSDRFSAERTGGSVSTLTIQRTQQEDSAVYLCASSSGGGTGYHTEAFFGQGTRLTVV.

This rearrangement joins TRBV6-5 to TRBJ1-6; 8 nucleotides match TRBD1. J gave up 10 bases and V 5 bases, and 7 bases lay outside the gene matches. This CDR3 contains 14 residues. Germline V gives CDR1 MNHEY, CDR2 SVGAGI. CDR3 sequence (DNA): TGTGCCAGCAGTACGGACAGGGCTCGGTCACCCCTCCACTTT. This codes for CASSTDRARSPLHF.

The CDR3 DNA is TGTGCCAGCAGCTTAGGCGGGGGGGGAGGCTACTACGAGCAGTACTTC. Translation gives CASSLGGGGGYYEQYF. The V call is TRBV7-8, the J call TRBJ2-7, with 9 bases that match TRBD2. The CDR3 covers 16 residues. CDR1 is SGHVS, CDR2 FQNEAQ, per germline. J lost 3 bases, V lost 1 base, and 7 bases had no gene match.